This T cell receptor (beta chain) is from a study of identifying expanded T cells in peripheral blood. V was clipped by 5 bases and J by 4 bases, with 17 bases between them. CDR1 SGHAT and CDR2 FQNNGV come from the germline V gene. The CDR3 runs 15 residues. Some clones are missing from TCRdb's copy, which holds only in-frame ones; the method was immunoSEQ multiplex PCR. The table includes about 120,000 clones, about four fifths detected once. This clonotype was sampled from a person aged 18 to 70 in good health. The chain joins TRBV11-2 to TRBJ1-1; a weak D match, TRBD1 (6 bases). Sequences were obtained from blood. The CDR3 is CASSLLPARGTEAFF. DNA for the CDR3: TGTGCCAGCAGCCTACTCCCGGCCAGGGGCACTGAAGCTTTCTTT.